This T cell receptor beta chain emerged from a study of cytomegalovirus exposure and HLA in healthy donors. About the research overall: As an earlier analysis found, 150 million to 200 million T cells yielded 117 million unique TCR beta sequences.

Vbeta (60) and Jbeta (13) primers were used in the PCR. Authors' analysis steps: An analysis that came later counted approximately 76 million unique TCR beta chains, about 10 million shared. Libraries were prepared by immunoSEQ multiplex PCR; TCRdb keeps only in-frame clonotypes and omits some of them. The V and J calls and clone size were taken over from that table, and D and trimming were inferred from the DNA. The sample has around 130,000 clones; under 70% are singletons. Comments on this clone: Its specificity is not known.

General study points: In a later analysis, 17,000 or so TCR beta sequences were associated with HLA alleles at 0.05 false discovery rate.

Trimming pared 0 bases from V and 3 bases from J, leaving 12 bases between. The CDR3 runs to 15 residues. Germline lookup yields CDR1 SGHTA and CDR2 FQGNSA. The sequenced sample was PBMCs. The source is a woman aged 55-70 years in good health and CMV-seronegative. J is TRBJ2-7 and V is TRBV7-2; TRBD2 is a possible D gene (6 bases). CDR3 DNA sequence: TGTGCCAGCAGCTTAGCAGGGAACGGGGGCTACGAGCAGTACTTC. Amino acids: CASSLAGNGGYEQYF.